The present entry profiles one T cell receptor beta chain with its context. The CDR3 has 11 residues. Deletions cut 6 bases from V and 3 bases from J, with 5 bases between. Germline V gives CDR1 SGHAT, CDR2 FQNNGV. This entry belongs to a study of shared clonotypes between healthy human individuals. Terminally differentiated effector memory CD45RA+ cells were excluded by CCR7 positive selection of CD45RO-negative cells. Libraries were prepared by immunoSEQ multiplex PCR; TCRdb keeps only in-frame clonotypes and omits some of them. The sample contains about 2.1 million clones, about 92% of which appear only once.

The origin of this receptor is a man between 18 and 29 years old in good health. Some clones in this sample may be carry-over from other donors' samples. The chain employs TRBV11-2 and TRBJ1-1; maybe TRBD1 (5 bases). The source material was naive CD8+ T cells from PBMCs. The CDR3 DNA reads as TGTGCCAGCAGAGGGGACACTGAAGCTTTCTTT. Its protein is CASRGDTEAFF. Looking up the rest from reference TRBV11-2 and TRBJ1-1 gives the full variable domain: EAGVAQSPRYKIIEKRQSVAFWCNPISGHATLYWYQQILGQGPKLLIQFQNNGVVDDSQLPKDRFSAERLKGVDSTLKIQPAKLEDSAVYLCASRGDTEAFFGQGTRLTVV.